Each of the 13 T cell receptor beta chains below was sequenced from the same sample in a study of OX40 agonist ivuxolimab in advanced cancers. Profiling relied on immunoSEQ multiplex PCR, and the TCRdb table lists in-frame clones only, not all of them. The sample contains around 65,000 clones, roughly nine tenths of which appear only once. The specimen was CD4+ or CD8+ T cells sorted from blood, collected in a trial of the OX40 agonist ivuxolimab. These receptors originate from an adult with an advanced solid tumor such as melanoma, head and neck, liver or kidney cancer.

The chain recombines TRBV6-5 with TRBJ1-2; a possible D gene is TRBD1 (5 bases). Trimming removed 6 bases from V and 8 bases from J, with 13 bases in between. The CDR3 is 12 amino acids. Germline CDR1 reads MNHEY; CDR2 reads SVGAGI. The CDR3, as DNA: TGTGCCAGCAGCCGAGACGGGGGAGGCTACACCTTC. This translates into CASSRDGGGYTF.

The CDR3 DNA sequence: TGCGCCAGCGCGATTCGTCAACAAGATTCACCCCTCCACTTT. This translates into CASAIRQQDSPLHF. The genes are TRBV5-1 and TRBJ1-6; D ambiguous. Looked up from germline, CDR1 is SGHRS and CDR2 is YFSETQ. V lost 7 bases and J 8 bases, leaving 16 bases between the germline ends. The CDR3 covers 14 residues.

The rearrangement uses TRBV27 and TRBJ1-4; tentative D call: TRBD1 (5 bases). This CDR3 contains 19 residues. V was shortened by 0 bases and J by 0 bases, with 17 bases between the two germline ends. The germline V gene has CDR1 MNHEY and CDR2 SMNVEV (reference sequence). CDR3 bases: TGTGCCAGCAGTTTATCGCCCTACTCGCTAGGGGCAACTAATGAAAAACTGTTTTTT. Amino acid sequence: CASSLSPYSLGATNEKLFF.

The genes are TRBV5-4 and TRBJ1-2; the D gene is possibly TRBD1 (5 bases). Per the germline V gene, CDR1 is SGHNT and CDR2 is YYREEE (reference sequence). CDR3 length: 12 residues. The germline V and J ends were trimmed by 4 bases and 14 bases, with 18 bases remaining between them. The CDR3 sequence: CASSNRDVRETF. CDR3 bases: TGTGCCAGCAGCAATAGGGACGTCCGGGAAACCTTC.

The chain uses TRBV5-4 and TRBJ2-7; 7 positions match TRBD1. The length of the CDR3 is 15 residues. V shed 4 bases, J shed 0 bases, and the junction held 7 bases outside the gene matches. CDR1 SGHNT and CDR2 YYREEE come from the germline V gene (reference sequence). The CDR3 sequence is CASSNDRVSSYEQYF. The CDR3 DNA reads as TGTGCCAGCAGCAACGACAGGGTAAGCTCCTACGAGCAGTACTTC.

This chain joins TRBV10-3 and TRBJ1-2, with D uncertain. Between the trimmed V and J ends, which lost 9 bases and 8 bases, there was a span of 22 bases. Germline CDR1 reads ENHRY; CDR2 reads SYGVKD. The CDR3 spans 14 residues. The CDR3 DNA is TGTGCCATTCACGACCAGACCGTACGAGGGGGCTACACCTTC. Translation: CAIHDQTVRGGYTF.

The chain combines TRBV19 with TRBJ2-7; D remains ambiguous. CDR1 LNHDA and CDR2 SQIVND come from the germline V gene (reference sequence). CDR3 length: 15 amino acids. V dropped 4 bases and J dropped 4 bases, with 17 bases sitting between them. CDR3 DNA sequence: TGTGCCAGTAGTAAGGAATCATCGGTGAGGTACGAGCAGTACTTC. It codes for CASSKESSVRYEQYF.

The chain uses TRBV27 and TRBJ2-7, with 11 bases matching TRBD1. This CDR3 has 14 residues. Germline CDR1 MNHEY, CDR2 SMNVEV (reference sequence). The ends lost 5 bases at V and 4 bases at J; junction bases unmatched: 4. CDR3 sequence reads: CASSQGQGGYEQYF. The DNA for the CDR3 is TGTGCCAGCAGTCAGGGACAGGGGGGGTACGAGCAGTACTTC.

V and J are TRBV7-9 and TRBJ1-3; possibly TRBD1 for D (5 bases). Germline CDR1 and CDR2: SEHNR and FQNEAQ (reference sequence). Between the trimmed V and J ends, which lost 3 bases and 2 bases, there was a span of 17 bases. The CDR3 has 17 amino acids. For the CDR3, the DNA is TGTGCCAGCAGCTTTATGGCAGGGCGAAGGGCTGGAAACACCATATATTTT. Encoded protein: CASSFMAGRRAGNTIYF.

This chain links TRBV7-2 with TRBJ2-1; 10 bases match TRBD2. Trimming cost V 1 base and J 3 bases; bases outside gene matches: 3. The CDR3 spans 16 residues. Germline CDR1 and CDR2: SGHTA and FQGNSA. The CDR3 region is CASSLVSSGSYNEQFF. CDR3 DNA: TGTGCCAGCAGCTTAGTATCTAGCGGGAGCTACAATGAGCAGTTCTTC.

This clone showed up just a few times. The V and J genes are TRBV9 and TRBJ2-5, with TRBD2 matching over 7 bases. Per the germline V gene, CDR1 is SGDLS and CDR2 is YYNGEE. The J segment lost 1 base and the V segment lost 0 bases, leaving 6 bases of the junction unmatched. This CDR3 spans 16 amino acids. CDR3 amino acids: CASSVGGGSSQETQYF. The CDR3 DNA sequence: TGTGCCAGCAGCGTAGGGGGCGGGAGTTCCCAAGAGACCCAGTACTTC.

This chain joins TRBV18 and TRBJ2-5, with D possibly TRBD1 on 6 matching bases. Germline V lookup: CDR1 KGHSH, CDR2 LQKENI. The V end was cut by 3 bases, the J end by 2 bases, with 13 bases between. The CDR3 is made up of 15 amino acids. The CDR3 loop reads CASSPGTTPQETQYF. The CDR3 DNA follows: TGTGCCAGCTCACCGGGGACAACGCCACAAGAGACCCAGTACTTC.

The chain has TRBV7-3 and TRBJ2-1; 7 nucleotides match TRBD2. This CDR3 is built from 15 residues. Germline V CDR1 and CDR2: SGHTA, FQGTGA. With V trimmed by 5 bases and J by 4 bases, 8 bases remained unmatched. CDR3 bases: TGTGCCAGCAGCCCTTTGGCGGGAGCGTACAATGAGCAGTTCTTC. This translates into CASSPLAGAYNEQFF.